The 9 T cell receptor beta chains in this list originate from one sample, sequenced in a study of radiotherapy plus CTLA-4 blockade in lung cancer. TCRdb's table, derived via immunoSEQ multiplex PCR, lists solely in-frame clones and lacks some. The sample yields some 100,000 clones, 65% to 85% seen once. This specimen was peripheral blood, taken from a patient treated with radiotherapy plus ipilimumab. The receptors stem from a human donor with non-small cell lung cancer who had a partial response to radiotherapy plus ipilimumab.

V and J are TRBV7-6 and TRBJ1-1, with D perhaps matching TRBD1 (5 bases). The CDR3 contains 16 residues. Trimming shortened V by 5 bases and J by 2 bases, and 18 bases separated the two germline ends. CDR1 is SGHVS, CDR2 FNYEAQ, per germline. The CDR3 DNA reads as TGTGCCAGCAGCACCAGGGTCCCCTTAACTAACACTGAAGCTTTCTTT. Translated: CASSTRVPLTNTEAFF.

V is TRBV18 and J is TRBJ2-3; tentative D call: TRBD1 (6 bases). Trimming cost V 4 bases and J 4 bases, with 6 bases left between them. The CDR3 runs to 12 residues. Germline CDR1 KGHSH, CDR2 LQKENI. In DNA, the CDR3 is TGTGCCAGCTCACAGGGGGCAGATACGCAGTATTTT. This codes for CASSQGADTQYF.

The rearrangement uses TRBV5-1 and TRBJ2-5, with D possibly matching TRBD1 (5 bases). The V gene lost 0 bases and the J gene lost 5 bases, with 11 bases spanning the gap. The germline gives CDR1 SGHRS, CDR2 YFSETQ. The CDR3 spans 14 residues. The CDR3 coding sequence is TGCGCCAGCAGCTTGGCAGGGCAGGTTGAGACCCAGTACTTC. Encoded protein: CASSLAGQVETQYF. Combining the CDR3 with reference TRBV5-1 and TRBJ2-5 gives the whole variable domain KAGVTQTPRYLIKTRGQQVTLSCSPISGHRSVSWYQQTPGQGLQFLFEYFSETQRNKGNFPGRFSGRQFSNSRSEMNVSTLELGDSALYLCASSLAGQVETQYFGPGTRLLVL.

Only a few counts were recorded for this clone. The chain links TRBV30 to TRBJ1-6; 9 nucleotides agree with TRBD1. Unmatched junction bases numbered 14, after V lost 5 bases and J lost 9 bases. The germline V gene encodes CDR1 GTSNPN and CDR2 SVGIG (reference sequence). The CDR3 length is 16 residues. Here the CDR3 DNA reads TGTGCCTGGTTACCCCTAACAGGGGGCCGTCGTTCACCCCTCCACTTT. Amino acids: CAWLPLTGGRRSPLHF.

The J gene is TRBJ2-6, the V gene TRBV27, with 7 bases fitting TRBD1. V lost 7 bases and J lost 2; bases outside the gene matches: 2. Per the germline V gene, CDR1 is MNHEY and CDR2 is SMNVEV (reference sequence). This CDR3 is built from 14 residues. The CDR3 DNA reads TGTGCCAGCACAACAGGGGCTGGGGCCAACGTCCTGACTTTC. Protein product: CASTTGAGANVLTF.

V gene TRBV18 combines with J gene TRBJ2-4; 10 positions agree with TRBD1. This CDR3 comprises 14 residues. V lost 1 base and J lost 6; bases outside the gene matches: 0. Per germline, CDR1 KGHSH and CDR2 LQKENI. The CDR3 coding sequence is TGTGCCAGCTCACCACGGGACAGGGGAAACATTCAGTACTTC. It is translated as CASSPRDRGNIQYF.

CDR3 sequence (DNA): TGTGCCAGCAGTTTACGAGACAGTCTCTCTGGAAACACCATATATTTT. It encodes CASSLRDSLSGNTIYF. The gene calls are TRBV28 and TRBJ1-3, with D possibly being TRBD1 (5 bases). The V gene's germline CDR1 is MDHEN and CDR2 SYDVKM. The CDR3 consists of 16 residues. The ends were cut back, 2 bases at V and 0 bases at J, with 11 bases in the middle.

This chain links TRBV6-5 with TRBJ2-7, with D tentatively TRBD2 (6 bases). V lost 7 bases, J lost 2 bases, and 9 bases lay in between. This CDR3 spans 12 amino acids. Germline lookup yields CDR1 MNHEY and CDR2 SVGAGI. DNA for the CDR3: TGTGCCAGCACGGGGGATACCTACGAGCAGTACGTC. This gives the protein CASTGDTYEQYV.

This rearrangement joins TRBV27 to TRBJ2-2; tentative D call: TRBD2 (5 bases). The CDR3 is made up of 17 amino acids. Per the germline V gene, CDR1 is MNHEY and CDR2 is SMNVEV (reference sequence). Deletions cut 2 bases from V and 2 bases from J, with 15 bases between. CDR3 amino acids: CASSLRLPSLNTGELFF. CDR3 in DNA: TGTGCCAGCAGTTTAAGGCTTCCTAGCCTAAACACCGGGGAGCTGTTTTTT.